Included here is one TCR beta chain sequence, with context. Its target is unknown. This entry is derived from a study of cytomegalovirus exposure and HLA in healthy donors. Primers: 60 Vbeta forward and 13 Jbeta reverse. The table came from immunoSEQ multiplex PCR; TCRdb's copy has only in-frame clones and leaves some out. Of about 200,000 clones listed, roughly 80% were seen once; the top ten hold less than 3.5%. General observations from the study: Some highly shared sequence variants likely arose as a pipeline artifact. Looking again later, the authors saw that most CMV-associated TCR beta chains seemed HLA-restricted.

The TCR was taken from a woman between 40 and 50 years old in good health and CMV-seronegative. Sequencing used PBMCs.

The CDR3 bases are TGCGCCAGCAGCCGAACAGGGGCCTACGAGCAGTACTTC. Its translation: CASSRTGAYEQYF. The chain couples TRBV5-1 to TRBJ2-7, with 7 bases identical to TRBD1. The germline gives CDR1 SGHRS, CDR2 YFSETQ. This CDR3 has 13 residues. V lost 4 bases and J lost 2; bases outside the gene matches: 3.